These 14 T cell receptor beta chains were all obtained from the same sample, sequenced in a study of cytomegalovirus exposure and HLA in healthy donors. With 60 Vbeta and 13 Jbeta primers, the PCR was carried out. Sequenced by immunoSEQ multiplex PCR; TCRdb stores in-frame clones only, minus some. This sample has 90,000 to 150,000 clones, with roughly 69% found just once. The sample comprised PBMCs. Receptors originate from a woman between 40 and 50 years old in good health and CMV-seropositive.

The genes are TRBV2 and TRBJ1-5; 9 bases match TRBD1. V trimming: 6 bases; J trimming: 4 bases; junction bases outside the gene matches: 10. The CDR3 spans 16 residues. CDR1 is SNHLY, CDR2 FYNNEI, per germline. The chain's CDR3 is CASSARRTGANQPQHF. In DNA, the CDR3 is TGTGCCAGCAGCGCCCGCCGGACAGGGGCAAATCAGCCCCAGCATTTT.

This clone has just one count. The gene calls are TRBV18 and TRBJ2-7; D is ambiguous. Trimming pared 2 bases from V and 3 bases from J, leaving 11 bases between. Germline CDR1 is KGHSH and CDR2 is LQKENI. CDR3 length equals 14 residues. As DNA, the CDR3 is TGTGCCAGCTCACCAGCTGGCGGCGGCTACGAGCAGTACTTC. Its translation: CASSPAGGGYEQYF.

V gene TRBV5-1 combines with J gene TRBJ2-1; 8 bases agree with TRBD2. Germline V gene lookup returns CDR1 SGHRS and CDR2 YFSETQ. The CDR3 runs to 17 residues. V gave up 4 bases and J gave up 0 bases; unmatched junction bases: 9. The CDR3 is CASSGGLAGSSYNEQFF. DNA of the CDR3: TGCGCCAGCAGCGGGGGGTTAGCGGGGAGCTCCTACAATGAGCAGTTCTTC.

A single count supports this clone. This rearrangement joins TRBV5-4 to TRBJ1-4, with 8 positions matching TRBD1. With V trimmed by 4 bases and J by 3 bases, 5 bases remained unmatched. Germline loops: CDR1 SGHNT, CDR2 YYREEE (reference sequence). This CDR3 is built from 15 residues. DNA of the CDR3: TGTGCCAGCAGCACAGACAGGGGAGCTAATGAAAAACTGTTTTTT. It yields the protein CASSTDRGANEKLFF.

The rearrangement uses TRBV4-3 and TRBJ2-3, with 9 bases aligning to TRBD2. In germline, CDR1 is LGHNA, CDR2 YSLEER. V lost 2 bases and J lost 1; bases outside the gene matches: 4. This CDR3 is built from 16 residues. The CDR3 region has the DNA TGCGCCAGCAGCCAAATAGCGGGGGCTGGCACAGATACGCAGTATTTT. This codes for CASSQIAGAGTDTQYF.

This chain's CDR3 is CASSFGTGGSYEQYF. The DNA for the CDR3 is TGTGCCAGCAGCTTTGGGACAGGGGGTTCCTACGAGCAGTACTTC. The chain uses TRBV7-2 and TRBJ2-7; TRBD1 agrees at 11 bases. From germline, CDR1 is SGHTA and CDR2 FQGNSA. The junction had 2 bases not matched to a gene; V was cut back by 3 bases and J by 1 base. The length of the CDR3 is 15 residues.

A single count supports this clone. The CDR3 loop reads CASRRQVFEQYF. The CDR3 coding sequence is TGTGCCAGCAGGCGACAGGTTTTCGAGCAGTACTTC. The chain is built from TRBV6-4 and TRBJ2-7, with D perhaps matching TRBD1 (6 bases). Germline assignment: CDR1 MRHNA and CDR2 SNTAGT. CDR3 length: 12 amino acids. V was shortened by 6 bases and J by 6 bases, with 12 bases between the two germline ends.

As concerns this clone: One end of the junction varies from germline; a read error may be responsible. This chain connects TRBV29-1 to TRBJ1-1, with TRBD1 matching over 9 bases. The CDR3 is 14 residues long. Germline V lookup: CDR1 SQVTM, CDR2 ANQGSEA. CDR3 region: CGVVRRTGVTEAFF. The CDR3 region has the DNA TGCGGCGTTGTTCGGCGGACAGGGGTCACTGAAGCTTTCTTT.

The chain employs TRBV29-1 and TRBJ1-1, with 8 positions matching TRBD1. The CDR3 extends over 13 amino acids. Germline assignment: CDR1 SQVTM and CDR2 ANQGSEA. Trimming took 7 bases from V and 5 from J; bases not matched to a gene: 9. The CDR3 bases are TGCAGCGCCCCACAGGGGGGGAGGACTGAAGCTTTCTTT. Translating it yields CSAPQGGRTEAFF.

CDR3 amino acids: CASSVGPGGAYQETQYF. CDR3 nucleotides: TGTGCCAGCAGCGTAGGACCCGGGGGGGCGTACCAAGAGACCCAGTACTTC. The J gene is TRBJ2-5, the V gene TRBV9; TRBD2 matches 8 bases. This CDR3 spans 17 amino acids. Looked up from germline, CDR1 is SGDLS and CDR2 is YYNGEE. The V gene end was trimmed by 0 bases and the J gene end by 0 bases; junction bases not matched to a gene: 7. Full variable domain (remainder filled in from reference TRBV9 and TRBJ2-5): DSGVTQTPKHLITATGQRVTLRCSPRSGDLSVYWYQQSLDQGLQFLIQYYNGEERAKGNILERFSAQQFPDLHSELNLSSLELGDSALYFCASSVGPGGAYQETQYFGPGTRLLVL.

This rearrangement joins TRBV12-5 to TRBJ2-3, with 13 bases identical to TRBD2. Germline CDR1 and CDR2: LGHNT and FRNRAP. V lost 6 bases to trimming and J lost 1 base; unmatched junction nucleotides: 10. This CDR3 comprises 18 residues. This CDR3 is CASGPLAGGPVGTDTQYF. DNA for the CDR3: TGTGCTAGTGGCCCACTAGCGGGGGGGCCTGTGGGCACAGATACGCAGTATTTT.

In DNA form, the CDR3 reads TGTGCCAGCAGTCGGGTGCTGGGCACCGGGGAGCTGTTTTTT. This translates into CASSRVLGTGELFF. The rearrangement joins TRBV5-6 to TRBJ2-2; D gene unclear. V dropped 5 bases and J dropped 4 bases, with 12 bases sitting between them. Germline CDR1 is SGHDT and CDR2 is YYEEEE. The CDR3 is 14 amino acids.

J is TRBJ2-1 and V is TRBV12-5; 7 bases agree with TRBD1. Germline CDR1 is LGHNT and CDR2 is FRNRAP. This CDR3 region has 14 residues. Trimming removed 6 bases from V and 3 bases from J; junction bases left unmatched: 5. The CDR3 loop is CASGKRQGYNEQFF. The CDR3, as DNA: TGTGCTAGTGGAAAACGACAGGGCTACAATGAGCAGTTCTTC.

The CDR3 reads CASSHLLEGGTGYEKLFF. The CDR3 coding sequence is TGCGCCAGCAGCCACCTCCTGGAAGGCGGGACAGGGTATGAAAAACTGTTTTTT. This chain uses TRBV4-3 with TRBJ1-4; 9 bases line up with TRBD1. Trimming cost V 3 bases and J 6 bases; bases outside gene matches: 14. Germline V lookup: CDR1 LGHNA, CDR2 YSLEER. CDR3 length: 18 amino acids.